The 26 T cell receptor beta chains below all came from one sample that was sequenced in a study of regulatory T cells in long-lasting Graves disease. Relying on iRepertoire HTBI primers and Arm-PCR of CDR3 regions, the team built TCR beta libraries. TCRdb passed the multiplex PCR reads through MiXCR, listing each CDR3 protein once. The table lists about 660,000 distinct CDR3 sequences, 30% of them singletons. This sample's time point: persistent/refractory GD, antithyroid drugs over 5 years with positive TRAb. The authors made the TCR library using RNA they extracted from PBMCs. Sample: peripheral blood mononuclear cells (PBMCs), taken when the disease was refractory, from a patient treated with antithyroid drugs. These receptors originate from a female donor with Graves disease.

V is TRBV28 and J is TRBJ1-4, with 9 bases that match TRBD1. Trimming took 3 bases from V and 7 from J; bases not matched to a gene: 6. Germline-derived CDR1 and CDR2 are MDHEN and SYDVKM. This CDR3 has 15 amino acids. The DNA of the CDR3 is TGTGCCAGCAGTTTGTGGGACAGGGATTTTGAAAAACTGTTTTTT. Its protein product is CASSLWDRDFEKLFF.

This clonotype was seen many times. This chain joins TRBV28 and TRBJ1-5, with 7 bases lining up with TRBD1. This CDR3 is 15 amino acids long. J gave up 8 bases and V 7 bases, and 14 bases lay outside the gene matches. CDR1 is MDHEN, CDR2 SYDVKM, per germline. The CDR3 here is CASISPQGPEKPQHF. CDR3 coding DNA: TGTGCCAGCATCTCCCCACAGGGGCCGGAAAAGCCCCAGCATTTT.

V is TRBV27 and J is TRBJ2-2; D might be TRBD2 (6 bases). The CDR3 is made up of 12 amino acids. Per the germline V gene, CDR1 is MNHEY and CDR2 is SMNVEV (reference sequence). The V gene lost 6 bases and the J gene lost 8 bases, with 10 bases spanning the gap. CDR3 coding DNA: TGTGCCAGCAGCGGGAGAAGGGGGGAGCTGTTTTTT. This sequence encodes CASSGRRGELFF.

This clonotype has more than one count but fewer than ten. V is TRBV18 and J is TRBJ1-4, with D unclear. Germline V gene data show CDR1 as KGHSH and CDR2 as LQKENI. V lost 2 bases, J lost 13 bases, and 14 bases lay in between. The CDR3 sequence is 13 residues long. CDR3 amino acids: CASSPRPDLGLFF. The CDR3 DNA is TGTGCCAGCTCACCAAGACCGGACCTAGGACTGTTTTTT.

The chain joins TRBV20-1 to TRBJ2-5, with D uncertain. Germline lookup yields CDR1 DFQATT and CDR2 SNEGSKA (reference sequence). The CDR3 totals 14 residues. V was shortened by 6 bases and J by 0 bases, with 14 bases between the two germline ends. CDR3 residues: CSAWNVQDQETQYF. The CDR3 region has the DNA TGCAGTGCGTGGAACGTTCAGGACCAAGAGACCCAGTACTTC.

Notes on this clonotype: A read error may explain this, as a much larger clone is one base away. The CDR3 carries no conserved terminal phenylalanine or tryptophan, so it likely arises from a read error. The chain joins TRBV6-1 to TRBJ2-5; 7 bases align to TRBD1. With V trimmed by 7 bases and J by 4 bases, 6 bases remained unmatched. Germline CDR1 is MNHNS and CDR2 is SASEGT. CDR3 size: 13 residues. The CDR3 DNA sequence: TGTGCCAGCACCCAGACAGGGAGAGAGACCCAGTACTCC. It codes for CASTQTGRETQYS.

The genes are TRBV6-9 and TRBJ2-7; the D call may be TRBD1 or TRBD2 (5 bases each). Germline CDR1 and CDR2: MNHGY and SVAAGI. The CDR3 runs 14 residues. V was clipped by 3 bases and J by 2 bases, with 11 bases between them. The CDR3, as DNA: TGTGCCAGCAGTTACGCCGGGGACGCCTACGAGCAGTACTTC. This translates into CASSYAGDAYEQYF.

The chain's CDR3 is CASRLASDPYEQYF. For the CDR3, the DNA is TGCGCCAGCAGGTTAGCTAGCGATCCCTACGAGCAGTACTTC. V is TRBV5-1 and J is TRBJ2-7; maybe TRBD2 (6 bases). V shed 5 bases and J shed 2 bases, with 14 bases lying between them. The CDR3 is 14 amino acids. CDR1 is SGHRS, CDR2 YFSETQ, per germline.

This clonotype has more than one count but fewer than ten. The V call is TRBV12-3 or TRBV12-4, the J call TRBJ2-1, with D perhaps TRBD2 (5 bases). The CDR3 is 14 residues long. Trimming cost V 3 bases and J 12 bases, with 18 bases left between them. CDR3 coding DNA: TGTGCCAGCAGTTTCGGAGCGGCTGGGAGAAGGCAGTTCTTC. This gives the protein CASSFGAAGRRQFF.

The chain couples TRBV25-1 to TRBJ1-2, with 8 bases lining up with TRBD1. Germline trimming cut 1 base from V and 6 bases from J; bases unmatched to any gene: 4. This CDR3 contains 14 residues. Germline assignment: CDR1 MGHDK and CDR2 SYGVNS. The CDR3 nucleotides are TGTGCCAGCAGTGAATTGACAGGGGTAGATGGCTACACCTTC. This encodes CASSELTGVDGYTF.

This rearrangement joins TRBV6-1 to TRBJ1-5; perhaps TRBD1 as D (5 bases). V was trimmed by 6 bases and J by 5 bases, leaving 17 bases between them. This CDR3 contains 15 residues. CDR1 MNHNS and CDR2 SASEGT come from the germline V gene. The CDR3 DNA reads TGTGCCAGCAGACGCTTCAGGGAATCGGATCAGCCCCAGCATTTT. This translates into CASRRFRESDQPQHF.

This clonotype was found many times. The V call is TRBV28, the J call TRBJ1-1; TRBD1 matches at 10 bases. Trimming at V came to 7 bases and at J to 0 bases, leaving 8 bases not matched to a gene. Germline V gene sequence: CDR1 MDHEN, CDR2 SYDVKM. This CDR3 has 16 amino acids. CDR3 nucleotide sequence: TGTGCCAGCATTAAGGACAGGGGGGGGATGAACACTGAAGCTTTCTTT. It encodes CASIKDRGGMNTEAFF. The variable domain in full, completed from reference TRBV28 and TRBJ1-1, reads DVKVTQSSRYLVKRTGEKVFLECVQDMDHENMFWYRQDPGLGLRLIYFSYDVKMKEKGDIPEGYSVSREKKERFSLILESASTNQTSMYLCASIKDRGGMNTEAFFGQGTRLTVV.

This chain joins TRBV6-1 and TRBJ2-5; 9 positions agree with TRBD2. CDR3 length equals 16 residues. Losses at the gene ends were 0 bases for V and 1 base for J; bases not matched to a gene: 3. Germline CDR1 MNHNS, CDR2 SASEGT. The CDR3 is CASSEAPSGAQETQYF. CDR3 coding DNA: TGTGCCAGCAGTGAAGCGCCTAGCGGGGCCCAAGAGACCCAGTACTTC.

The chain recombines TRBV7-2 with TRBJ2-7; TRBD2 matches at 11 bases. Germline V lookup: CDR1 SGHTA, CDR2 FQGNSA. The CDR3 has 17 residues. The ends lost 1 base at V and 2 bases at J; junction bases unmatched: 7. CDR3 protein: CASSLGLAGGHTYEQYF. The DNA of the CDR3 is TGTGCCAGCAGCTTAGGGCTAGCGGGAGGCCACACCTACGAGCAGTACTTC.

CDR3 loop: CASSKSGGQPQHF. Written as DNA, the CDR3 is TGTGCCAGCAGTAAGTCGGGGGGCCAGCCCCAGCATTTT. V gene TRBV12-3 or TRBV12-4 combines with J gene TRBJ1-5; a possible D gene is TRBD1 (6 bases). Deletions cut 5 bases from V and 7 bases from J, with 12 bases between. The CDR3 contains 13 residues.

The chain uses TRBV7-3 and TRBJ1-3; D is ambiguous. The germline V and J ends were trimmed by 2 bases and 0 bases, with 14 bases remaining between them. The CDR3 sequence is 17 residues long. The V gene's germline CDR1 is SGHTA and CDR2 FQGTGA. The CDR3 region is CASSLHQTANSGNTIYF. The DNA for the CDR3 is TGTGCCAGCAGCTTACACCAAACAGCGAACTCTGGAAACACCATATATTTT. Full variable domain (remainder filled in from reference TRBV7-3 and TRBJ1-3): GAGVSQTPSNKVTEKGKYVELRCDPISGHTALYWYRQSLGQGPEFLIYFQGTGAADDSGLPNDRFFAVRPEGSVSTLKIQRTERGDSAVYLCASSLHQTANSGNTIYFGEGSWLTVV.

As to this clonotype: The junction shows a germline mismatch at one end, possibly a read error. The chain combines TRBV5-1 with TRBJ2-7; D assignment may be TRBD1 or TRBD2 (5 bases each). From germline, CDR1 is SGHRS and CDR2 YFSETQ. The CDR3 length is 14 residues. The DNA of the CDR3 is TGTGCCAGCAGCTTGGGGGACGGGATGTACGAGCAGTACTTC. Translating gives CASSLGDGMYEQYF.

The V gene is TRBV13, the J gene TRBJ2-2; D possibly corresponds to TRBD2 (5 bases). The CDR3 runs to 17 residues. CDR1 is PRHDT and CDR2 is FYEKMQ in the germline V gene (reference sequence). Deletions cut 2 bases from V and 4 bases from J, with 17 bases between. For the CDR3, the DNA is TGTGCCAGCAGCTTATGGGGTCTAGCTGAATCCACCGGGGAGCTGTTTTTT. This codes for CASSLWGLAESTGELFF.

CDR3: CSARDRSSVGETQYF. The CDR3 DNA reads TGCAGTGCTAGAGATCGGTCTAGCGTCGGGGAGACCCAGTACTTC. The gene calls are TRBV20-1 and TRBJ2-5; D perhaps matches TRBD2 (6 bases). CDR3 size: 15 residues. Germline V lookup: CDR1 DFQATT, CDR2 SNEGSKA (reference sequence). V gave up 0 bases and J gave up 5 bases, with 16 bases separating them.

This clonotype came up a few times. The CDR3 reads CASNRQGGPDEQYF. In nucleotides, the CDR3 is TGTGCCAGCAACCGACAGGGTGGTCCCGACGAGCAGTACTTC. The rearrangement links TRBV12-3 or TRBV12-4 to TRBJ2-7; 7 bases align to TRBD1. Trimming removed 7 bases from V and 5 bases from J; junction bases left unmatched: 11. The CDR3 length is 14 residues.

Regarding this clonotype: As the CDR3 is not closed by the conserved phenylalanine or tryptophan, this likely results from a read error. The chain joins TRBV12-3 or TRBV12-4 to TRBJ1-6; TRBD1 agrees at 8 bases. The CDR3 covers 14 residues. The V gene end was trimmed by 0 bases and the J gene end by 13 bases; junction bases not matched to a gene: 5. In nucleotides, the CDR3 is TGTGCCAGCAGTTTAGCCCGTTACAGGGGGCCCCTCCACCTT. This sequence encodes CASSLARYRGPLHL.

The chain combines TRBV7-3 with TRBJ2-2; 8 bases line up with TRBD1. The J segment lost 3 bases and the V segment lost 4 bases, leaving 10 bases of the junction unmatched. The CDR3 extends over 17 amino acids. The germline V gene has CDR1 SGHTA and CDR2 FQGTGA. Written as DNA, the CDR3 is TGTGCCAGCAGCTCCGGGCCGGGACAGGCGGACACCGGGGAGCTGTTTTTT. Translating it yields CASSSGPGQADTGELFF.

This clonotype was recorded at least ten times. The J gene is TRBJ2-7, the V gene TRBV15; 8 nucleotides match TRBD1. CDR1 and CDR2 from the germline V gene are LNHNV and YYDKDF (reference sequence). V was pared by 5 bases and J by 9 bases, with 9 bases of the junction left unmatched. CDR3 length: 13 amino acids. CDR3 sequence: CATSGTTGDGQYF. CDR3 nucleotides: TGTGCCACCAGCGGTACGACAGGGGATGGGCAGTACTTC.

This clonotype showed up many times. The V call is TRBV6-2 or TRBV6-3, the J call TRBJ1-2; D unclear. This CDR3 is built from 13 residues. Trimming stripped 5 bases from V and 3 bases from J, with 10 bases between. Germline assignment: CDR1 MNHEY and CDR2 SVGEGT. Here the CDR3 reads CASSKLGDYGYTF. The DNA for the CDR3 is TGTGCCAGCAGTAAGCTCGGGGACTATGGCTACACCTTC.

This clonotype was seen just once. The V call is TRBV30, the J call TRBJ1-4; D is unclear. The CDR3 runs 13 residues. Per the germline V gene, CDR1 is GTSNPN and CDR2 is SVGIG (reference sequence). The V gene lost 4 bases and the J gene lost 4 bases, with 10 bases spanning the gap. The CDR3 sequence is CAWMATSNEKLFF. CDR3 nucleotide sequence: TGTGCCTGGATGGCAACCAGTAATGAAAAACTGTTTTTT.

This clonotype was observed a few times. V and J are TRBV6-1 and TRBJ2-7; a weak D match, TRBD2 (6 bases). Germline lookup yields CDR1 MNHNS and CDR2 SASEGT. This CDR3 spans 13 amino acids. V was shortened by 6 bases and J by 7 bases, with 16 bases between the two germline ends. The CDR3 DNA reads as TGTGCCAGCAGCAGGGACGGAGGGCTAGAGCAGTACTTC. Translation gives CASSRDGGLEQYF.